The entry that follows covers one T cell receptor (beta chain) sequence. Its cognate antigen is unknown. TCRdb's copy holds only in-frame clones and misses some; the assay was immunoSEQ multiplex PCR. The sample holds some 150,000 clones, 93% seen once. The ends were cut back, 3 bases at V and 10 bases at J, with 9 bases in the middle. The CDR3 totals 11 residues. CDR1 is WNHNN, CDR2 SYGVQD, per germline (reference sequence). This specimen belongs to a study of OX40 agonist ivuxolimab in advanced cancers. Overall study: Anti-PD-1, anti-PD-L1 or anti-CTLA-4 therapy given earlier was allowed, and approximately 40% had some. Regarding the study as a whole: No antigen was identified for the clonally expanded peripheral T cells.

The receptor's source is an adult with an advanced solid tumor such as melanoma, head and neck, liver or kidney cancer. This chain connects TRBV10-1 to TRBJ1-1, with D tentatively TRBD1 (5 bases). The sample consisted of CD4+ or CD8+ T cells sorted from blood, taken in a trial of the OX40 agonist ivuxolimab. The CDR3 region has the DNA TGCGCCAGCAGTGATGGCAGGGTAGCTTTCTTT. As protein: CASSDGRVAFF.